A single sample is the source of the 16 T cell receptor beta chains below, sequenced in a study of cytomegalovirus exposure and HLA in healthy donors (TCRdb year 2017). Library preparation was by the immunoSEQ multiplex PCR assay. The immuneACCESS repertoire file appears here via TCRdb, limited to in-frame rearrangements. These files lack a portion of the clones; in checked studies, under half of the deficit traces to unresolved V genes, and the cause of the others is not known. In this sample the table shows tens of thousands of clones, approximately 94% of which occur a single time. Of the sample, under 4% is held by the ten largest clones. The sample consisted of PBMCs. The receptor source for this set is a woman younger than 35 in good health and CMV-seropositive.

The J gene is TRBJ2-7, the V gene TRBV28; weak D call: TRBD1 (6 bases). V was pared by 4 bases and J by 0 bases, with 13 bases between. Germline V gives CDR1 MDHEN, CDR2 SYDVKM. This CDR3 spans 15 amino acids. The CDR3 loop reads CASSSTGFGSYEQYF. CDR3 sequence (DNA): TGTGCCAGCAGTTCAACAGGGTTTGGCTCCTACGAGCAGTACTTC. The variable domain in full, completed from reference TRBV28 and TRBJ2-7, reads DVKVTQSSRYLVKRTGEKVFLECVQDMDHENMFWYRQDPGLGLRLIYFSYDVKMKEKGDIPEGYSVSREKKERFSLILESASTNQTSMYLCASSSTGFGSYEQYFGPGTRLTVT.

The chain joins TRBV29-1 to TRBJ2-2; D unclear. Trimming shortened V by 3 bases and J by 0 bases, and 8 bases separated the two germline ends. The germline CDR1 and CDR2 sequences are SQVTM and ANQGSEA. The CDR3 length is 14 residues. The CDR3 protein is CSVEAPPNTGELFF. The CDR3 DNA reads as TGCAGCGTTGAGGCCCCACCGAACACCGGGGAGCTGTTTTTT.

The genes are TRBV6-5 and TRBJ1-2, with D tentatively TRBD1 (6 bases). The CDR3 length is 12 residues. V lost 7 bases and J 7 bases, leaving 13 bases between the germline ends. Germline assignment: CDR1 MNHEY and CDR2 SVGAGI. CDR3 amino acids: CASKQGSTGYTF. The CDR3, as DNA: TGTGCCAGCAAACAGGGTAGTACTGGCTACACCTTC.

The gene calls are TRBV9 and TRBJ2-3; the D is unclear. This CDR3 is built from 14 residues. Germline CDR1 and CDR2: SGDLS and YYNGEE. The germline V and J ends were trimmed by 2 bases and 11 bases, with 18 bases remaining between them. The CDR3 DNA sequence: TGTGCCAGCAGCGTTAATAGCCCACCCACCCTGCAGTATTTT. It translates to CASSVNSPPTLQYF.

The rearrangement uses TRBV6-6 and TRBJ2-5; D might be TRBD2 (5 bases). TRBJ2-7 matches the DNA end more closely, so the J call is doubtful. The V gene's germline CDR1 is MNHNY and CDR2 SVGAGI (reference sequence). The CDR3 sequence is 14 residues long. CDR3 in DNA: TGTGCCAGCAGGGGCTTTGGAGGCCTCCCCGAGCAGTACTTC. Its protein product is CASRGFGGLPEQYF.

This chain connects TRBV4-1 to TRBJ1-1; D remains ambiguous. V lost 0 bases and J 1 base, leaving 18 bases between the germline ends. CDR3 length: 18 residues. Germline V CDR1 and CDR2: MGHRA, YSYEKL. This CDR3 is CASSQDPFWRLANTEAFF. As DNA, the CDR3 is TGCGCCAGCAGCCAAGATCCATTTTGGAGACTGGCGAACACTGAAGCTTTCTTT.

The chain links TRBV5-1 to TRBJ1-2; TRBD1 is a possible D gene (6 bases). Germline lookup yields CDR1 SGHRS and CDR2 YFSETQ. The CDR3 is 14 amino acids. V lost 1 base to trimming and J lost 8 bases, with 15 bases between them. The CDR3 DNA sequence: TGCGCCAGCAGCTTGCCTCGAGGGGGTCGAGGCTACACCTTC. Translation: CASSLPRGGRGYTF.

V usage is TRBV6-1 and J usage is TRBJ2-1; no definite D call. The CDR3 extends over 16 amino acids. The ends were cut back, 3 bases at V and 10 bases at J, with 22 bases in the middle. The V gene's germline CDR1 is MNHNS and CDR2 SASEGT. CDR3: CASSDFSAVVVREQFF. For the CDR3, the DNA is TGTGCCAGCAGTGATTTTTCCGCGGTTGTAGTCCGCGAGCAGTTCTTC.

V gene TRBV29-1 combines with J gene TRBJ2-2; D call uncertain. Deletions cut 5 bases from V and 7 bases from J, with 5 bases between. The CDR3 is 10 residues long. Germline-derived CDR1 and CDR2 are SQVTM and ANQGSEA. This CDR3 is CSVFSGELFF. The CDR3 DNA sequence: TGCAGCGTTTTTAGCGGGGAGCTGTTTTTT.

This clone was seen more than once but under ten times. The J gene is TRBJ2-4, the V gene TRBV18; weak D call: TRBD1 (6 bases). The germline V gene encodes CDR1 KGHSH and CDR2 LQKENI. V shed 6 bases and J shed 6 bases, with 18 bases lying between them. This CDR3 has 15 residues. CDR3 nucleotides: TGTGCCAGCTCGCAGAGAGACAGGTTTCCAAACATTCAGTACTTC. Its translation: CASSQRDRFPNIQYF.

This rearrangement joins TRBV6-1 to TRBJ1-5; 8 nucleotides align to TRBD1. This CDR3 contains 15 residues. The V and J ends lost 6 bases and 1 base, in that order; junction bases with no gene match: 5. CDR1 and CDR2 from the germline V gene are MNHNS and SASEGT. The CDR3 DNA reads TGTGCCAGCAGGGGGACAGGTCCCAGCAATCAGCCCCAGCATTTT. This translates into CASRGTGPSNQPQHF.

The chain links TRBV18 to TRBJ1-1, with D maybe TRBD1 (5 bases). Germline CDR1 reads KGHSH; CDR2 reads LQKENI. The CDR3 spans 15 residues. Trimming took off 2 bases at V and 1 base at J, with 11 bases between the two ends. The chain's CDR3 is CASSPGMQGNTEAFF. Here the CDR3 DNA reads TGTGCCAGCTCACCAGGGATGCAGGGGAACACTGAAGCTTTCTTT.

The chain combines TRBV15 with TRBJ1-5, with 7 bases fitting TRBD1. The trim removed 1 base at V and 6 bases at J, leaving 6 bases unmatched. The V gene's germline CDR1 is LNHNV and CDR2 YYDKDF (reference sequence). The CDR3 runs 15 residues. The CDR3 reads CATSRGRGPRQPQHF. CDR3 DNA sequence: TGTGCCACCAGCAGAGGGAGGGGGCCTCGTCAGCCCCAGCATTTT. Full variable domain (outside the CDR3, taken from reference TRBV15 and TRBJ1-5): DAMVIQNPRYQVTQFGKPVTLSCSQTLNHNVMYWYQQKSSQAPKLLFHYYDKDFNNEADTPDNFQSRRPNTSFCFLDIRSPGLGDTAMYLCATSRGRGPRQPQHFGDGTRLSIL.

The chain links TRBV18 to TRBJ1-6; tentatively, D is TRBD1 (5 bases). The CDR3 is 16 amino acids. Germline-derived CDR1 and CDR2 are KGHSH and LQKENI. The ends were cut back, 3 bases at V and 9 bases at J, with 18 bases in the middle. CDR3 bases: TGTGCCAGCTCACCCAACCTGGGGCAGGGAAGTTCACCCCTCCACTTT. Amino acids: CASSPNLGQGSSPLHF.

This rearrangement joins TRBV2 to TRBJ2-5, with 9 nucleotides matching TRBD1. The CDR3 is 13 amino acids. The V gene end was trimmed by 6 bases and the J gene end by 5 bases; junction bases not matched to a gene: 4. CDR1 is SNHLY, CDR2 FYNNEI, per germline. The CDR3 here is CASRGQGVETQYF. The DNA of the CDR3 is TGTGCCAGCAGGGGACAGGGAGTGGAGACCCAGTACTTC.

This clone was counted a single time. This chain connects TRBV9 to TRBJ2-2; the match to TRBD1 covers 8 bases. With 4 bases clipped from V and 2 bases from J, the junction kept 7 bases outside the gene matches. CDR1 is SGDLS, CDR2 YYNGEE, per germline. The CDR3 is 16 amino acids. CDR3 amino acids: CASSPRDRRNTGELFF. The CDR3 DNA reads TGTGCCAGCAGCCCCCGGGACAGGCGAAACACCGGGGAGCTGTTTTTT.